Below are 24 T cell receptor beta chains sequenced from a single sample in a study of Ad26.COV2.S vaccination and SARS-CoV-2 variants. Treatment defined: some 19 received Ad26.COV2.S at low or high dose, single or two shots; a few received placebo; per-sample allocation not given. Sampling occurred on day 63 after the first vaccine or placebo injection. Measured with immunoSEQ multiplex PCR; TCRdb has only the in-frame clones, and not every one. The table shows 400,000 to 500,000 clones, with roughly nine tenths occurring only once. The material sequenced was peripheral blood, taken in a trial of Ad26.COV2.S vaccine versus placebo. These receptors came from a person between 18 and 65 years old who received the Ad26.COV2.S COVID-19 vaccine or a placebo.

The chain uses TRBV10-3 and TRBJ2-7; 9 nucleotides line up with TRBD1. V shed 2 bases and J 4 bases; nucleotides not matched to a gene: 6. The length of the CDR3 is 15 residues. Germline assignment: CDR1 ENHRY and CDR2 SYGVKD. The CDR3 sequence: CAISEPGQGGYEQYF. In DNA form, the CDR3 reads TGTGCCATCAGTGAGCCGGGACAGGGTGGTTACGAGCAGTACTTC.

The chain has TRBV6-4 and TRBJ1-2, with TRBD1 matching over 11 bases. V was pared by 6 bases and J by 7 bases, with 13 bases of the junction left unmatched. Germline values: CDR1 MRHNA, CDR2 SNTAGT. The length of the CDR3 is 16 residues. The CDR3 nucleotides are TGTGCCAGCAGGGATGGGACAGGGGGGGTAGGGACTGGCTACACCTTC. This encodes CASRDGTGGVGTGYTF.

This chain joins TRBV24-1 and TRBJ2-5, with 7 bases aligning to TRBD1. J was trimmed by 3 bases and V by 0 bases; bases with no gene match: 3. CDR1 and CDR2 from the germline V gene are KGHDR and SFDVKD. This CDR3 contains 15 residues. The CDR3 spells CATSDLWTGEETQYF. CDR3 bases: TGTGCCACCAGTGATTTGTGGACAGGAGAAGAGACCCAGTACTTC.

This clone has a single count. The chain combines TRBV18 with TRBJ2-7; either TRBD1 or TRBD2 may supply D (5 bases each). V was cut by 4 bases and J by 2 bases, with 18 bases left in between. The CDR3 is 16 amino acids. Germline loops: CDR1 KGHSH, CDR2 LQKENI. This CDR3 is CASSQATGTFTYEQYF. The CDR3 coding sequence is TGTGCCAGCTCACAAGCGACCGGGACCTTTACCTACGAGCAGTACTTC.

The CDR3 nucleotides read TGCGCCAGCAGCCAACTCCCAGGCGTGCGGTGGGACACTGAAGCTTTCTTT. Its translation: CASSQLPGVRWDTEAFF. This chain links TRBV4-1 with TRBJ1-1; D unresolved. This CDR3 spans 17 amino acids. Trimming cost V 2 bases and J 3 bases, with 19 bases left between them. Per the germline V gene, CDR1 is MGHRA and CDR2 is YSYEKL.

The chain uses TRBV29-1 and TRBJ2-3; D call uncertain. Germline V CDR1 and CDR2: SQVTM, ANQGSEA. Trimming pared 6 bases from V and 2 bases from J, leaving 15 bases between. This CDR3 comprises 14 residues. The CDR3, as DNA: TGCAGCGTCCACAGCCACCCTTTCACAGATACGCAGTATTTT. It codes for CSVHSHPFTDTQYF.

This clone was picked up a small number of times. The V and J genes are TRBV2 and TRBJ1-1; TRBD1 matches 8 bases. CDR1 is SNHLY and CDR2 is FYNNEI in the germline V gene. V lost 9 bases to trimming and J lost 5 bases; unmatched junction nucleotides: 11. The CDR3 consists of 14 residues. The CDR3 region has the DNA TGTGCCAGTGGCCAAGACAGGGGACGTACTGAAGCTTTCTTT. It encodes CASGQDRGRTEAFF.

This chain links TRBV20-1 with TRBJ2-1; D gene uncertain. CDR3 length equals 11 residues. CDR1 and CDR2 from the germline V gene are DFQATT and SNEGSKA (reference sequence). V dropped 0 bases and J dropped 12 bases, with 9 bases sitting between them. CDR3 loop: CSARDMWRQFF. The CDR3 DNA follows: TGCAGTGCTAGAGATATGTGGAGGCAGTTCTTC.

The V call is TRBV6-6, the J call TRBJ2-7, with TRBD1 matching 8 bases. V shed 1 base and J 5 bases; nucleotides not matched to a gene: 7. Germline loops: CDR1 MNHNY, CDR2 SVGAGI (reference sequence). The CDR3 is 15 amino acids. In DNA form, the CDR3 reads TGTGCCAGCAGTTACTATCCGACAGGGGTCCACGAGCAGTACTTC. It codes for CASSYYPTGVHEQYF.

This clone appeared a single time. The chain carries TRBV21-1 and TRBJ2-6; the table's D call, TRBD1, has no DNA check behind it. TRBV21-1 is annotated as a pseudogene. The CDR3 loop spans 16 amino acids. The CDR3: CASRQNRISGANVLTF. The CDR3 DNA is TGTGCCAGCCGACAGAATCGGATCTCTGGGGCCAACGTCCTGACTTTC.

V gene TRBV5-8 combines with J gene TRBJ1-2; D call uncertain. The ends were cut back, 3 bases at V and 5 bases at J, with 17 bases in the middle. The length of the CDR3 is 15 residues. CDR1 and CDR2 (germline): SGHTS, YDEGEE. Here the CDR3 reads CASSSAPGGSYGYTF. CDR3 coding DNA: TGTGCCAGCAGCTCGGCGCCGGGAGGGTCTTATGGCTACACCTTC.

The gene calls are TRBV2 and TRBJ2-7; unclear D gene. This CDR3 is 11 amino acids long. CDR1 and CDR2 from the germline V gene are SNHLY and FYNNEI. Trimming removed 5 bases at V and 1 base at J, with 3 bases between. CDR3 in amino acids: CASSMSYEQYF. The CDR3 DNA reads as TGTGCCAGCAGTATGTCCTACGAGCAGTACTTC.

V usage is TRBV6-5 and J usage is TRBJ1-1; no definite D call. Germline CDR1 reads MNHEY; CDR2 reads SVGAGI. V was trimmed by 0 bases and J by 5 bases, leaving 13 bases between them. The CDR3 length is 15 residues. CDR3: CASSYSIGLMTEAFF. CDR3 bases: TGTGCCAGCAGTTACTCGATAGGCCTGATGACTGAAGCTTTCTTT.

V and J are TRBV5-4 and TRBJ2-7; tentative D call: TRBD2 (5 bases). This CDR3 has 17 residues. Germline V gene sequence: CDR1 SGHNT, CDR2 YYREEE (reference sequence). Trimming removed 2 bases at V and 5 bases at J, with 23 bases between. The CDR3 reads CASSFRHPRGLNDEQYV. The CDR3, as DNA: TGTGCCAGCAGCTTCCGACACCCACGGGGTCTTAATGACGAGCAGTACGTC.

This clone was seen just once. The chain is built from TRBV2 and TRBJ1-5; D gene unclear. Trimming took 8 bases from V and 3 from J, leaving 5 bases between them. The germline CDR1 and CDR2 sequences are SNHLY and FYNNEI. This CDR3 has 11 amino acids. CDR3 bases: TGTGCCAGCGCCGACAATCAGCCCCAGCATTTT. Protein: CASADNQPQHF.

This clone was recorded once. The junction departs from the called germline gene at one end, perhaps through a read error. This chain's CDR3 is CASSHDYPSSYNEQFF. CDR3 sequence (DNA): TGTGCTAGCAGCCATGACTACCCGAGCTCCTACAATGAGCAGTTCTTC. The chain is built from TRBV7-7 and TRBJ2-1, with D perhaps TRBD2 (5 bases). This CDR3 has 16 amino acids. Looked up from germline, CDR1 is SSHAT and CDR2 is FNYEAQ (reference sequence).

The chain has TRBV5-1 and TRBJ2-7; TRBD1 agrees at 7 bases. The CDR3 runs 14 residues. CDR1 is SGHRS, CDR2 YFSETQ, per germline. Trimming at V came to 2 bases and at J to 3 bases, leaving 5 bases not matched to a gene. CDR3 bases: TGCGCCAGCAGCTTTACGGGACAGCACTACGAGCAGTACTTC. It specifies CASSFTGQHYEQYF.

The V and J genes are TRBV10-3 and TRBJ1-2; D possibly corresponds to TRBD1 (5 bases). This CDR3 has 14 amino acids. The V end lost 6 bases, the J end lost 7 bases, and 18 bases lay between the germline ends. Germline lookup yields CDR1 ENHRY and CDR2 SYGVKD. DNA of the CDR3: TGTGCCATCAGAAGTGACGAGGGGTTGGGTGGCTACACCTTC. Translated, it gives CAIRSDEGLGGYTF.

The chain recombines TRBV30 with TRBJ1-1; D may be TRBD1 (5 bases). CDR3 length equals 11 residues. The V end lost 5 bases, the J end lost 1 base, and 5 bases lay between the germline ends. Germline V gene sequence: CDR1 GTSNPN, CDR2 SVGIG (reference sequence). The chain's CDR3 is CAWGGNTEAFF. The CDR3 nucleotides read TGTGCCTGGGGGGGGAACACTGAAGCTTTCTTT.

CDR3 DNA sequence: TGTGCCAGCAGCAACACAGATACGCAGTATTTT. Protein: CASSNTDTQYF. V and J are TRBV7-2 and TRBJ2-3; D gene unclear. V lost 5 bases and J lost 2, with 2 bases in between. CDR1 is SGHTA, CDR2 FQGNSA, per germline. The CDR3 has 11 residues.

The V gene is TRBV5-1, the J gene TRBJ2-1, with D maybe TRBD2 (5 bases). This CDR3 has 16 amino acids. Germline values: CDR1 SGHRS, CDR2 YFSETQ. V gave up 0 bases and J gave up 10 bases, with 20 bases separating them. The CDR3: CASSLEGLRPKAEQFF. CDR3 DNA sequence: TGCGCCAGCAGCTTGGAAGGACTTAGACCCAAAGCAGAGCAGTTCTTC.

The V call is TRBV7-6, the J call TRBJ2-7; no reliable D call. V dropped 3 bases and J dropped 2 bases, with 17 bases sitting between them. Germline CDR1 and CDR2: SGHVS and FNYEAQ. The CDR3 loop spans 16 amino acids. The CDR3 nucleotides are TGTGCCAGCAGCTTCGGAACTTCTGGTGATACCTACGAGCAGTACTTC. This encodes CASSFGTSGDTYEQYF.

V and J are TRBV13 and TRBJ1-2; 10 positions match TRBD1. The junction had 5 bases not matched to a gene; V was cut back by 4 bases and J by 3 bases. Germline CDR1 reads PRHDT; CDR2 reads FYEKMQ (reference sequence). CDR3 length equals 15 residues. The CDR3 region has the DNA TGTGCCAGCAGCTCCCGGGACAGGGGAGACTATGGCTACACCTTC. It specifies CASSSRDRGDYGYTF.

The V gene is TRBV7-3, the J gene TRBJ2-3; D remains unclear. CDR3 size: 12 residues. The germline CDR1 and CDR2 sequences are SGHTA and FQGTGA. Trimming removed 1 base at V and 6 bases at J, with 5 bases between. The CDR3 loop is CASSLNRDTQYF. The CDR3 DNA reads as TGTGCCAGCAGCTTAAATAGGGATACGCAGTATTTT.